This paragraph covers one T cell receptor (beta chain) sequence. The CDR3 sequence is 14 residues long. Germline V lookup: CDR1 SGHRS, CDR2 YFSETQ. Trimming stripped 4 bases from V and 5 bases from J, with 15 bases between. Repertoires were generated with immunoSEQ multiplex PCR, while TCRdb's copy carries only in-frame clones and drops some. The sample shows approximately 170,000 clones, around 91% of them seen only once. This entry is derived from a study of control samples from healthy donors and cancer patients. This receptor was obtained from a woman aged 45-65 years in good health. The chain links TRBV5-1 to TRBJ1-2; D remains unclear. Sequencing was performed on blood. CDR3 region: CASSLGTLVYGYTF. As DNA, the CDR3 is TGCGCCAGCAGCCTCGGCACCCTCGTTTATGGCTACACCTTC.